The next 2 T cell receptor beta chains were all read from a single sample in a study of T cell clonotyping in hematopoietic cell transplantation. Clones were read by immunoSEQ multiplex PCR, and TCRdb kept only the in-frame ones, dropping some. Altogether some 15,000 clones are present, roughly 83% being singletons, with the ten largest covering approximately 5%. This sample comprised PBMCs, obtained 100 days after allogeneic stem cell transplant. These receptors were taken from a female patient between 40 and 50 years old who had an allogeneic stem cell transplant from a related donor, so T cells may come from the graft donor. Some clones in this sample may be carry-over from other donors' samples.

This clone was counted between two and nine times. The chain joins TRBV28 to TRBJ1-5; 8 nucleotides align to TRBD1. This CDR3 is 14 amino acids long. Germline V lookup: CDR1 MDHEN, CDR2 SYDVKM. Losses at the gene ends were 5 bases for V and 2 bases for J; bases not matched to a gene: 2. Here the CDR3 DNA reads TGTGCCAGCAGTGCAGGGGGCGGCAATCAGCCCCAGCATTTT. Translating gives CASSAGGGNQPQHF.

Worth noting for this clone: The same CDR3 is also encoded by other DNA sequences in this sample. The V and J genes are TRBV27 and TRBJ1-5; D perhaps matches TRBD1 (5 bases). Per the germline V gene, CDR1 is MNHEY and CDR2 is SMNVEV (reference sequence). The CDR3 consists of 14 residues. The V end lost 3 bases, the J end lost 4 bases, and 10 bases lay between the germline ends. The CDR3 loop is CASSLGLSNQPQHF. CDR3 DNA: TGTGCCAGCAGTTTGGGACTGTCGAATCAGCCCCAGCATTTT.